Sequencing of this TCR beta chain was carried out in a study of cytomegalovirus exposure and HLA in healthy donors. Comment on this clone: Its antigen is unknown.

Germline CDR1 SGHRS, CDR2 YFSETQ. Trimming took off 2 bases at V and 6 bases at J, with 15 bases between the two ends. The CDR3 has 14 residues. Study-level findings and limits: Diagnosis of cytomegalovirus status made by the classifier reportedly showed high specificity and sensitivity.

The method was immunoSEQ multiplex PCR; TCRdb's version includes in-frame clones alone and lacks a portion of them. The repertoire holds 200,000 to 250,000 clones, with approximately 87% as singletons. The sequence was obtained from a woman under 30 in good health and CMV-seronegative. Sequencing used PBMCs. V gene TRBV5-1 combines with J gene TRBJ2-7; no reliable D call. CDR3 loop: CASSLARTSLEQYF. DNA of the CDR3: TGCGCCAGCAGCTTAGCCAGGACCTCCCTCGAGCAGTACTTC.